This T cell receptor (beta chain) was captured in a study of shared clonotypes between healthy human individuals. Study in general: Three CD4 naive, three CD4 memory, two CD8 naive and one CD8 memory plate were used per donor.

Each subset's genomic DNA was split evenly across several immunoSEQ plates. The method was immunoSEQ multiplex PCR; TCRdb's version includes in-frame clones alone and lacks a portion of them. The data show about 1 million clones, with about 76% seen just once and 1.4% to 1.5% held by the top ten. Findings and limits, study-wide: Apart from blood, nothing was sampled; tissue repertoires likely differ.

Trimming took off 1 base at V and 5 bases at J, with 9 bases between the two ends. The germline CDR1 and CDR2 sequences are GTSNPN and SVGIG (reference sequence). CDR3 size: 14 residues. As for this clone: Its specificity is not known.

The receptor's source is a man between 18 and 29 years old in good health. The J gene is TRBJ1-6, the V gene TRBV30, with a tentative D call TRBD1 (5 bases). Sequencing was carried out using memory CD4+ T cells sorted from blood. Subset of the sample: CD45RA-negative fraction. The CDR3 here is CAWSGSGNNSPLHF. The CDR3 nucleotides are TGTGCCTGGAGTGGTTCAGGGAATAATTCACCCCTCCACTTT.